The T cell receptor beta chain under discussion was sequenced for a study of T-cell memory formation after mild COVID-19. On the study more broadly: TCR clusters showed largely donor specificity.

Findings and limits, study-wide: The finding that pre-infection memory included some responding clones suggested that cross-reactive memory joined.

Constant-segment primers served in 5'RACE that generated TCR alpha and TCR beta cDNA libraries bearing sample barcodes and UMIs. TCRdb re-derived calls from the 5' RACE reads in MiXCR, one entry per CDR3 protein. The sample holds about 560,000 distinct CDR3 sequences, 15% to 20% seen once. Germline CDR1 is LGHDT and CDR2 is YNNKEL (reference sequence). CDR3 length: 18 residues. Trimming cost V 3 bases and J 4 bases; bases outside gene matches: 14. This clonotype has more than one count but fewer than ten. Its specificity is unknown. The receptor was derived from an adult woman who had mild COVID-19 (a few samples of this study predate the infection). Cell type and time point are not known. The gene calls are TRBV3-1 and TRBJ2-5; 10 bases match TRBD2. Sequencing input: PBMCs or a T cell subset sorted from them (not recorded which). In DNA, the CDR3 is TGTGCCAGCAGCCAGGAAGAAGGACTAGCGGCCGGGGCAGAGACCCAGTACTTC. This translates into CASSQEEGLAAGAETQYF.